The sequence of this TCR beta chain was determined in a study of vaccination and CD4 T cells after COVID-19. At the level of the study: The convalescents included six males and four females, and among them two were Hispanic while seven were Caucasian. The control cultures got either a CEFX pool, an HIV-1 Nef pool, or no peptide at all.

Described treatment: roughly ten-day PBMC culture with coronavirus spike peptide pools or control peptides (ViraFEST assay). From the approximately ten-day cultures, CD4+ T cells were isolated by negative selection. Cultured CD4+ T cell DNA underwent sequencing with the Oncomine TCR Beta short-read assay. TCRdb ran MiXCR on the PCR reads and lists one entry per CDR3 protein. The top ten hold 15% to 18% of the sample, which has about 13,000 distinct CDR3 sequences, around 52% seen once. With regard to this clonotype: Its specificity is not known.

Trimming removed 0 bases at V and 4 bases at J, with 10 bases between. Germline CDR1 LGHNA, CDR2 YNFKEQ. The CDR3 extends over 15 amino acids. The TCR was taken from a human donor who had recovered from COVID-19. The gene calls are TRBV4-2 and TRBJ1-5; D gene unclear. Sequencing was carried out using CD4+ T cells from blood, cultured in vitro. CDR3 sequence: CASSQDGVDNQPQHF. DNA of the CDR3: TGTGCCAGCAGCCAAGATGGTGTAGATAATCAGCCCCAGCATTTT.